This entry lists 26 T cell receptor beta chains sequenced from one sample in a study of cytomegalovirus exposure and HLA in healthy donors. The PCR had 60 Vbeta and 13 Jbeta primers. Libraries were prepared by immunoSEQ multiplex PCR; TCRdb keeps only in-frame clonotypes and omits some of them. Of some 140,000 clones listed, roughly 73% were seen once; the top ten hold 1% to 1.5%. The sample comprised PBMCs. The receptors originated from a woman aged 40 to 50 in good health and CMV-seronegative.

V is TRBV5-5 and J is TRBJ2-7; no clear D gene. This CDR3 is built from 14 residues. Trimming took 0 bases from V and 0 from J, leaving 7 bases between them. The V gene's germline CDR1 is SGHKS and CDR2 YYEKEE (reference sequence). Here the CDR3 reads CASSLEANSYEQYF. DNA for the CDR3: TGTGCCAGCAGCTTGGAAGCCAACTCCTACGAGCAGTACTTC.

The CDR3 region is CASSSADSTSNQPQHF. In DNA, the CDR3 is TGTGCCAGCAGTTCAGCCGACAGTACTAGCAATCAGCCCCAGCATTTT. The V gene is TRBV28, the J gene TRBJ1-5; D might be TRBD1 (5 bases). V lost 4 bases, J lost 0 bases, and 13 bases lay in between. This CDR3 is 16 amino acids long. The germline V gene has CDR1 MDHEN and CDR2 SYDVKM.

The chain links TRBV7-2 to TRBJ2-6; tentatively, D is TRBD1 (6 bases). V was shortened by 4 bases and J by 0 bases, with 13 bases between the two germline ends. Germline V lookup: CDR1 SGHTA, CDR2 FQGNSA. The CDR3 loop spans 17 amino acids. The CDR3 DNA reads TGTGCCAGCAGCTCACAAGGGACAACCTCTGGGGCCAACGTCCTGACTTTC. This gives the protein CASSSQGTTSGANVLTF.

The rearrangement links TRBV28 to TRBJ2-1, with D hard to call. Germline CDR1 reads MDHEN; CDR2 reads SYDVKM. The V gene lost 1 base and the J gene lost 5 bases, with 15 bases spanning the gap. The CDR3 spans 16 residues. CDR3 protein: CASSLFGDWKNNEQFF. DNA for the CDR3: TGTGCCAGCAGTTTATTCGGCGACTGGAAGAACAATGAGCAGTTCTTC.

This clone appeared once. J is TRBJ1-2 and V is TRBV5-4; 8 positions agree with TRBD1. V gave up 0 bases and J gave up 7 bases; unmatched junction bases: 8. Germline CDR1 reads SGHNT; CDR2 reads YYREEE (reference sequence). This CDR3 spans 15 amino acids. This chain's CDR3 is CASSLVVAGGGGYTF. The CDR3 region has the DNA TGTGCCAGCAGCTTGGTGGTGGCAGGGGGCGGTGGCTACACCTTC.

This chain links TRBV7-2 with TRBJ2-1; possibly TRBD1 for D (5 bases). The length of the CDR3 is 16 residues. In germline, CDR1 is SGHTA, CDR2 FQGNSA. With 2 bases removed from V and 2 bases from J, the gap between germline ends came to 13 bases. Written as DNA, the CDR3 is TGTGCCAGCAGCTTACAAGGGGTGGCGACCTACAATGAGCAGTTCTTC. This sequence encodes CASSLQGVATYNEQFF.

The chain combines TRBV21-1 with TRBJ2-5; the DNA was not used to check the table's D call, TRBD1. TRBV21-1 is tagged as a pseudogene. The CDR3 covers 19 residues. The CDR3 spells CASSKEDRPAGGSRETQYF. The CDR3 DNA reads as TGTGCCAGCAGCAAAGAAGATAGGCCAGCAGGGGGTTCGAGAGAGACCCAGTACTTC.

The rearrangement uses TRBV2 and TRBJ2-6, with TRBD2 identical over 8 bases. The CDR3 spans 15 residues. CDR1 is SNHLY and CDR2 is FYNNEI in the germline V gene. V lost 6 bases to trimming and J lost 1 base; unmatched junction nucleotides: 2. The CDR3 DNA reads TGTGCCAGCAGAGCGGGGGCTTCTGGGGCCAACGTCCTGACTTTC. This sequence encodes CASRAGASGANVLTF.

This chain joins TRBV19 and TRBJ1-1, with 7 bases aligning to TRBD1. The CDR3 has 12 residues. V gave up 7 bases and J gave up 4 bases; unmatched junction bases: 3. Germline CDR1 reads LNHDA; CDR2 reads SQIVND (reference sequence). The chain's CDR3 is CASTAGGTEAFF. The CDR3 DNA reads TGTGCCAGTACGGCAGGGGGCACTGAAGCTTTCTTT.

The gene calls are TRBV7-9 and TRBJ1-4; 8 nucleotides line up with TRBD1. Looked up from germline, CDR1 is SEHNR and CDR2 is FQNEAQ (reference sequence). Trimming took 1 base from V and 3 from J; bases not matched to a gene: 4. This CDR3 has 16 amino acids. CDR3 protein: CASSLGQGWSNEKLFF. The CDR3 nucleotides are TGTGCCAGCAGCTTAGGACAGGGGTGGTCTAATGAAAAACTGTTTTTT.

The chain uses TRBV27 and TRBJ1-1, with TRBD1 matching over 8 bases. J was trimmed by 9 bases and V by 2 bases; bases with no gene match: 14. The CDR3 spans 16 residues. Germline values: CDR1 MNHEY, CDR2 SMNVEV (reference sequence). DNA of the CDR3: TGTGCCAGCAGTTTAAAGGGAAATGACAGGGGCAGTAAAGCTTTCTTT. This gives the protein CASSLKGNDRGSKAFF.

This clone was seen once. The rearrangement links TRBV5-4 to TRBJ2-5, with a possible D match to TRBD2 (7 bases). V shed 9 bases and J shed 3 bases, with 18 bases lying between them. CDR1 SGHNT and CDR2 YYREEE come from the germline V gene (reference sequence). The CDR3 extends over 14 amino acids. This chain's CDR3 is CATLRGGSEETQYF. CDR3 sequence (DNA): TGTGCCACCCTGAGGGGGGGGTCAGAAGAGACCCAGTACTTC.

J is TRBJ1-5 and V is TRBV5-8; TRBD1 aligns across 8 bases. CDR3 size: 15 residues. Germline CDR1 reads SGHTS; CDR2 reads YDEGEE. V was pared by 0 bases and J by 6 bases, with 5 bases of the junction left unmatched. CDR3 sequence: CASSLGSGGGQPQHF. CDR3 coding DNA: TGTGCCAGCAGCTTGGGGTCAGGGGGCGGTCAGCCCCAGCATTTT.

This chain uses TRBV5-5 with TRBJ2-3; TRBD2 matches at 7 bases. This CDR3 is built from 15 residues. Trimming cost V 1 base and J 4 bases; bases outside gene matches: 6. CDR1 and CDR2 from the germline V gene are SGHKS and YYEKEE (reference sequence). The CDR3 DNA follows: TGTGCCAGCAGCTTGTCGACTAGCAGTTCAGATACGCAGTATTTT. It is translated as CASSLSTSSSDTQYF.

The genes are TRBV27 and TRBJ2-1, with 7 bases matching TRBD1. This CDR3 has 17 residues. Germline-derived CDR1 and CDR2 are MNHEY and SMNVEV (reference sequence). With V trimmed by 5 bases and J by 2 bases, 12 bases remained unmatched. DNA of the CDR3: TGTGCCAGCAGTCAAGACCGGACAGGATTGACCTACAATGAGCAGTTCTTC. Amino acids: CASSQDRTGLTYNEQFF.

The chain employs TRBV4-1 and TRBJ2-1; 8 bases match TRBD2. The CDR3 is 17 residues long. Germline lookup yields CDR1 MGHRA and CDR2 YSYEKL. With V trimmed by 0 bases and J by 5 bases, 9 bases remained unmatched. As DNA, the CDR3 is TGCGCCAGCAGCCAAGAACGCGTACTAGCGGTCCACAATGAGCAGTTCTTC. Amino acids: CASSQERVLAVHNEQFF.

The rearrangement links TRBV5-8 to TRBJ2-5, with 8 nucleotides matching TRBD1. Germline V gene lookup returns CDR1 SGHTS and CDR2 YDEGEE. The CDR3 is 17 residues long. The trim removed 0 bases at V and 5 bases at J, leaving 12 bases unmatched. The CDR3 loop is CASSLGGFTGGLETQYF. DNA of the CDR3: TGTGCCAGCAGCTTGGGAGGGTTCACAGGGGGATTGGAGACCCAGTACTTC.

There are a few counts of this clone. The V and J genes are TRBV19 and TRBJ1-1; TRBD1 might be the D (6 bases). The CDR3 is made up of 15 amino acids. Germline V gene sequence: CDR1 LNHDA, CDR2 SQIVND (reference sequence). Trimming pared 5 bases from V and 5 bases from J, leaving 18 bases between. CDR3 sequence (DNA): TGTGCCAGTAGTCGCCTACCTACAGGGAGTACTGAAGCTTTCTTT. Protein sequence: CASSRLPTGSTEAFF.

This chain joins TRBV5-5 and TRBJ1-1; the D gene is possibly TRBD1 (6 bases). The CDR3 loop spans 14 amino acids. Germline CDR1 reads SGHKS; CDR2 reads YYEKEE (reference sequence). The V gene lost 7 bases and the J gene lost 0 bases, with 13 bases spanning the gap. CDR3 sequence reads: CASSETGMNTEAFF. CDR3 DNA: TGTGCCAGCTCGGAGACAGGTATGAACACTGAAGCTTTCTTT.

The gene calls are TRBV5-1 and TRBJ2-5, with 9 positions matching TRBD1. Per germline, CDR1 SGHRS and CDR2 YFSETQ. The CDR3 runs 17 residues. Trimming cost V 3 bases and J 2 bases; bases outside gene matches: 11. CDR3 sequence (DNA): TGCGCCAGCAGCTCCAAACCCGGACAGGGGCGTCAAGAGACCCAGTACTTC. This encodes CASSSKPGQGRQETQYF.

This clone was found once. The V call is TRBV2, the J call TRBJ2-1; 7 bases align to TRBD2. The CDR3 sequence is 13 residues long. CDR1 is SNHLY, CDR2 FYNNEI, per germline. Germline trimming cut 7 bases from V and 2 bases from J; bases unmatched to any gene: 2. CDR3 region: CASIRGAYNEQFF. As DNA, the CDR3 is TGTGCCAGCATTCGGGGGGCCTACAATGAGCAGTTCTTC.

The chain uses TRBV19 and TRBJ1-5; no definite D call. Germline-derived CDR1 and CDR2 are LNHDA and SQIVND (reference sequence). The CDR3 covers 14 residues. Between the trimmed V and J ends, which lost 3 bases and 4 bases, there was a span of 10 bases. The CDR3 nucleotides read TGTGCCAGTAGTATTTACCGGGATAATCAGCCCCAGCATTTT. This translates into CASSIYRDNQPQHF.

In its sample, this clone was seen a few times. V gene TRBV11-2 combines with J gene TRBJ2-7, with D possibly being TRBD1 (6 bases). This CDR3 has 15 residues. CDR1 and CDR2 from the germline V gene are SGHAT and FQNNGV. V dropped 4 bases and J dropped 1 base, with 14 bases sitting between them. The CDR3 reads CASSWDQGISYEQYF. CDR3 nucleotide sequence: TGTGCCAGCAGCTGGGACCAGGGGATTTCCTACGAGCAGTACTTC.

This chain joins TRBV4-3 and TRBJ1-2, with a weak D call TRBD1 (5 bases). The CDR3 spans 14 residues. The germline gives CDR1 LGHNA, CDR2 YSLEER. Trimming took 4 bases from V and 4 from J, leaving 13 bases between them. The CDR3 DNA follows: TGCGCCAGCAGCCCCCAACAGGTCGTCTATGGCTACACCTTC. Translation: CASSPQQVVYGYTF.

As DNA, the CDR3 is TGTGCCAGCAGCCAGACCCTCGGGACAGACACACAAGAGACCCAGTACTTC. It codes for CASSQTLGTDTQETQYF. V and J are TRBV28 and TRBJ2-5; 7 bases match TRBD1. Germline V gene sequence: CDR1 MDHEN, CDR2 SYDVKM. V lost 6 bases, J lost 2 bases, and 15 bases stayed unmatched. The CDR3 is 17 amino acids.

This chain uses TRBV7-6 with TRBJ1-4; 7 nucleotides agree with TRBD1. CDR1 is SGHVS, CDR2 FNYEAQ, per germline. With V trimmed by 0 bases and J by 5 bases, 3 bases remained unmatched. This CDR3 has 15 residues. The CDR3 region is CASSLAGGQNEKLFF. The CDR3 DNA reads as TGTGCCAGCAGCTTAGCGGGGGGACAGAATGAAAAACTGTTTTTT.